The following is a TCR beta chain sequence with its context. The record originates from a study of CD8 T cells in Susac syndrome. This CDR3 spans 13 amino acids. Germline V gene lookup returns CDR1 KGHDR and CDR2 SFDVKD. V was cut by 1 base and J by 10 bases, with 10 bases left in between. Reverse transcription of roughly 0.5 to 1 ug RNA used random hexamers. MiXCR, run by TCRdb on the immunoSEQ multiplex PCR reads, gives a single entry per CDR3 protein. The sample comprises 150,000 to 250,000 distinct CDR3 sequences, over 90% of which are singletons, and about 0.087% rests with the top ten. Sequencing was performed on CD4+ T cells from PBMCs. The TCR was taken from a human donor with multiple sclerosis. The chain links TRBV24-1 to TRBJ2-1; D perhaps matches TRBD2 (6 bases). The CDR3 DNA reads TGTGCCACCAGTGATTTACGACGGGGGGAGCAGTTCTTC. It encodes CATSDLRRGEQFF.